This passage covers 30 T cell receptor beta chains from one sample sequenced in a study of CD8 T cells in ankylosing spondylitis. These TCRs' antigens remain unknown. General study points: Roughly eight highly homologous variants formed a TCR beta motif that appeared characteristic of ankylosing spondylitis blood.

TCRdb re-analysed the 5' RACE reads in MiXCR, keeping a single row per CDR3 protein. The table includes around 440,000 distinct CDR3 sequences, roughly a sixth detected once. The sample comprised blood, either unsorted or a sorted T cell fraction (not recorded which). Receptor source: a male donor with ankylosing spondylitis.

The V call is TRBV27, the J call TRBJ2-5; 7 nucleotides line up with TRBD2. Per the germline V gene, CDR1 is MNHEY and CDR2 is SMNVEV (reference sequence). V dropped 6 bases and J dropped 5; count of bases not matched to a gene: 9. The CDR3 contains 14 residues. The DNA of the CDR3 is TGTGCCAGCAGGCAGCTAGCCGGGGGGGAGACCCAGTACTTC. This gives the protein CASRQLAGGETQYF.

This clonotype was seen more than once but under ten times. The chain combines TRBV5-1 with TRBJ1-5, with a weak D call TRBD1 (5 bases). The CDR3 has 15 amino acids. The ends were cut back, 4 bases at V and 4 bases at J, with 15 bases in the middle. Germline loops: CDR1 SGHRS, CDR2 YFSETQ. The chain's CDR3 is CASSSGTGRNQPQHF. The CDR3 region has the DNA TGCGCCAGCAGCAGCGGGACCGGGAGGAATCAGCCCCAGCATTTT.

This clonotype has a handful of counts. The gene calls are TRBV20-1 and TRBJ1-2; D is ambiguous. The CDR3 extends over 13 amino acids. The V gene lost 3 bases and the J gene lost 8 bases, with 16 bases spanning the gap. Per germline, CDR1 DFQATT and CDR2 SNEGSKA (reference sequence). The CDR3 reads CSASEPGAWGYTF. The DNA of the CDR3 is TGCAGTGCTAGTGAGCCAGGTGCTTGGGGCTACACCTTC.

The chain couples TRBV3-1 to TRBJ1-2; D perhaps matches TRBD1 (6 bases). This CDR3 has 13 residues. Trimming pared 4 bases from V and 4 bases from J, leaving 10 bases between. CDR1 and CDR2 (germline): LGHDT, YNNKEL (reference sequence). The DNA of the CDR3 is TGTGCCAGCAGCCCGCCGGGGGCCTATGGCTACACCTTC. Translating gives CASSPPGAYGYTF.

The chain recombines TRBV20-1 with TRBJ2-7, with TRBD2 identical over 7 bases. V lost 6 bases, J lost 3 bases, and 11 bases stayed unmatched. There are 14 residues in the CDR3. The germline V gene has CDR1 DFQATT and CDR2 SNEGSKA (reference sequence). CDR3 coding DNA: TGCAGTGCCCGACGGCTAGCGGAAAACTACGAGCAGTACTTC. Its translation is CSARRLAENYEQYF.

This clonotype has just a few counts. The chain combines TRBV6-2 or TRBV6-3 with TRBJ2-1, with D perhaps matching TRBD2 (6 bases). The V gene lost 6 bases and the J gene lost 2 bases, with 23 bases spanning the gap. Germline CDR1 is MNHEY and CDR2 is SVGEGT. The CDR3 extends over 18 amino acids. The CDR3 DNA follows: TGTGCCAGCAGACGGGACTCCGGGTCGCTCCCCCCCTACAATGAGCAGTTCTTC. Translation gives CASRRDSGSLPPYNEQFF.

This chain joins TRBV18 and TRBJ2-7; D not certain. V was pared by 2 bases and J by 0 bases, with 11 bases between. The CDR3 has 15 residues. Germline CDR1 and CDR2: KGHSH and LQKENI. CDR3 loop: CASSPSPGPSYEQYF. The DNA for the CDR3 is TGTGCCAGCTCACCATCCCCGGGCCCCTCCTACGAGCAGTACTTC.

This chain uses TRBV15 with TRBJ2-5; D not certain. The V gene lost 1 base and the J gene lost 0 bases, with 3 bases spanning the gap. Germline V CDR1 and CDR2: LNHNV, YYDKDF (reference sequence). The CDR3 is made up of 13 amino acids. The CDR3 region is CATSRGHQETQYF. The CDR3 coding sequence is TGTGCCACCAGCAGAGGCCACCAAGAGACCCAGTACTTC.

The chain combines TRBV7-2 with TRBJ2-7, with D perhaps given as TRBD1 or TRBD2 (5 bases each). The germline V gene encodes CDR1 SGHTA and CDR2 FQGNSA. The V and J ends lost 4 bases and 6 bases respectively, with 16 bases between them. The CDR3 covers 14 residues. This chain's CDR3 is CASSSYMGLAEQYF. DNA of the CDR3: TGTGCCAGCAGCTCCTACATGGGGCTAGCCGAGCAGTACTTC. The full variable domain, rest sourced from reference TRBV7-2 and TRBJ2-7, is GAGVSQSPSNKVTEKGKDVELRCDPISGHTALYWYRQSLGQGLEFLIYFQGNSAPDKSGLPSDRFSAERTGGSVSTLTIQRTQQEDSAVYLCASSSYMGLAEQYFGPGTRLTVT.

This clonotype was counted many times. V gene TRBV7-2 combines with J gene TRBJ2-5, with TRBD2 identical over 9 bases. The CDR3 sequence is 13 residues long. The junction had 3 bases not matched to a gene; V was cut back by 5 bases and J by 5 bases. CDR1 is SGHTA, CDR2 FQGNSA, per germline. The CDR3 spells CASSRGLAETQYF. The CDR3 DNA reads as TGTGCCAGCAGCAGGGGACTAGCTGAGACCCAGTACTTC.

The chain has TRBV7-9 and TRBJ1-5; D gene ambiguous. CDR1 SEHNR and CDR2 FQNEAQ come from the germline V gene (reference sequence). Trimming pared 5 bases from V and 3 bases from J, leaving 11 bases between. The CDR3 has 14 amino acids. The CDR3 reads CASSRSENNQPQHF. CDR3 DNA: TGTGCCAGCAGCCGTTCAGAAAACAATCAGCCCCAGCATTTT.

The chain couples TRBV11-2 to TRBJ2-5; tentative D call: TRBD2 (6 bases). CDR1 is SGHAT and CDR2 is FQNNGV in the germline V gene. The germline V and J ends were trimmed by 1 base and 1 base, with 19 bases remaining between them. The CDR3 sequence is 18 residues long. The CDR3: CASSLVWGNIAVQETQYF. DNA of the CDR3: TGTGCCAGCAGCTTAGTCTGGGGGAACATAGCGGTCCAAGAGACCCAGTACTTC.

The table lists this clonotype with a few counts. This chain connects TRBV30 to TRBJ1-3, with D unclear. Germline V gives CDR1 GTSNPN, CDR2 SVGIG (reference sequence). CDR3 length equals 13 residues. V was pared by 0 bases and J by 4 bases, with 7 bases between. CDR3 region: CAWSVASGNTIYF. The CDR3 DNA sequence: TGTGCCTGGAGTGTAGCCAGCGGAAACACCATATATTTT.

This clonotype occurred a few times. This sequence joins TRBV6-2 or TRBV6-3 and TRBJ2-1; 11 bases are shared with TRBD2. Unmatched junction bases numbered 9, after V lost 4 bases and J lost 1 base. The CDR3 extends over 18 amino acids. In germline, CDR1 is MNHEY, CDR2 SVGEGT. CDR3: CASSSGASGRTSYNEQFF. The CDR3 DNA sequence: TGTGCCAGCAGTTCCGGGGCTAGCGGGAGGACTTCCTACAATGAGCAGTTCTTC.

J is TRBJ2-2 and V is TRBV4-3, with D tentatively TRBD1 or TRBD2 (6 bases each). The germline V gene encodes CDR1 LGHNA and CDR2 YSLEER. This CDR3 contains 16 residues. Trimming pared 1 base from V and 7 bases from J, leaving 16 bases between. Here the CDR3 reads CASSQVGRGRGGELFF. The DNA for the CDR3 is TGCGCCAGCAGCCAAGTCGGCCGGGGGCGAGGCGGGGAGCTGTTTTTT.

This clonotype occurred a few times. Written as DNA, the CDR3 is TGTGCCAGCTCACCAGGGGTCTTCGAGACCCAGTACTTC. It is translated as CASSPGVFETQYF. The chain recombines TRBV18 with TRBJ2-5; D is uncertain. Trimming pared 2 bases from V and 5 bases from J, leaving 9 bases between. Germline CDR1 and CDR2: KGHSH and LQKENI. CDR3 length: 13 amino acids.

The chain employs TRBV5-1 and TRBJ1-1; possible D gene TRBD1, 6 bases. Trimming left V 3 bases short and J 1 base short, with 13 bases between. Germline V CDR1 and CDR2: SGHRS, YFSETQ. The CDR3 runs 15 residues. The CDR3 DNA reads as TGCGCCAGCAGCTGGGGGCTGAACAGGAACACTGAAGCTTTCTTT. It translates to CASSWGLNRNTEAFF. The full variable domain, rest sourced from reference TRBV5-1 and TRBJ1-1, is KAGVTQTPRYLIKTRGQQVTLSCSPISGHRSVSWYQQTPGQGLQFLFEYFSETQRNKGNFPGRFSGRQFSNSRSEMNVSTLELGDSALYLCASSWGLNRNTEAFFGQGTRLTVV.

This clonotype was seen many times. The chain couples TRBV27 to TRBJ2-7; 10 nucleotides match TRBD2. The germline V gene encodes CDR1 MNHEY and CDR2 SMNVEV (reference sequence). Unmatched junction bases numbered 17, after V lost 8 bases and J lost 7 bases. The CDR3 runs to 16 residues. The CDR3 region has the DNA TGTGCCAGCTCGGGGGTGGCTAGCGGGAGTCAGAGGGAGCAGTACTTC. This sequence encodes CASSGVASGSQREQYF.

This clonotype was counted at least ten times. V usage is TRBV9 and J usage is TRBJ2-3, with 11 nucleotides matching TRBD2. V lost 4 bases and J lost 2; bases outside the gene matches: 3. Per germline, CDR1 SGDLS and CDR2 YYNGEE. The CDR3 extends over 15 amino acids. This CDR3 is CASSLGLAATDTQYF. In nucleotides, the CDR3 is TGTGCCAGCAGCTTGGGACTAGCGGCCACAGATACGCAGTATTTT.

V usage is TRBV20-1 and J usage is TRBJ1-2, with TRBD1 as a possible D gene (5 bases). V lost 0 bases to trimming and J lost 0 bases, with 17 bases between them. This CDR3 has 17 amino acids. Germline V gene sequence: CDR1 DFQATT, CDR2 SNEGSKA (reference sequence). CDR3 in DNA: TGCAGTGCTAGAGATCTGAAGGTGGGGGGTCCTAACTATGGCTACACCTTC. As protein: CSARDLKVGGPNYGYTF.

This clonotype was recorded many times. The chain employs TRBV7-9 and TRBJ1-4; D may be TRBD1 (5 bases). CDR1 and CDR2 (germline): SEHNR, FQNEAQ (reference sequence). V lost 5 bases and J lost 3, with 10 bases in between. The CDR3 runs 14 residues. CDR3 residues: CASSPGPSNEKLFF. Written as DNA, the CDR3 is TGTGCCAGCAGCCCGGGGCCTTCTAATGAAAAACTGTTTTTT.

The chain couples TRBV2 to TRBJ1-4; 7 nucleotides align to TRBD1. Germline values: CDR1 SNHLY, CDR2 FYNNEI. This CDR3 is 15 amino acids long. Germline trimming cut 7 bases from V and 7 bases from J; bases unmatched to any gene: 12. CDR3 in amino acids: CASKGQDPRSEKLFF. In DNA, the CDR3 is TGTGCCAGCAAAGGACAGGACCCACGGAGTGAAAAACTGTTTTTT.

The chain uses TRBV11-2 and TRBJ1-1; D gene unclear. The CDR3 is made up of 15 amino acids. Trimming pared 5 bases from V and 1 base from J, leaving 14 bases between. Germline V gives CDR1 SGHAT, CDR2 FQNNGV. As DNA, the CDR3 is TGTGCCAGCAGCCGACGCCAGATCGCGAACACTGAAGCTTTCTTT. Encoded protein: CASSRRQIANTEAFF.

The V and J genes are TRBV11-2 and TRBJ2-1; D possibly corresponds to TRBD1 (5 bases). Germline loops: CDR1 SGHAT, CDR2 FQNNGV. CDR3 length: 14 amino acids. Trimming took 3 bases from V and 4 from J, leaving 10 bases between them. Written as DNA, the CDR3 is TGTGCCAGCAGCTTCTGGACAACATACAATGAGCAGTTCTTC. Residues: CASSFWTTYNEQFF.

The chain is built from TRBV9 and TRBJ2-1, with 8 bases aligning to TRBD2. Germline values: CDR1 SGDLS, CDR2 YYNGEE. V trimming: 2 bases; J trimming: 1 base; junction bases outside the gene matches: 5. The CDR3 is made up of 16 amino acids. The DNA of the CDR3 is TGTGCCAGCAGCGTGGCGGGACTAGTGTCCTACAATGAGCAGTTCTTC. It encodes CASSVAGLVSYNEQFF.

The V gene is TRBV2, the J gene TRBJ2-3, with 11 bases identical to TRBD2. The CDR3 sequence is 17 residues long. Trimming at V came to 6 bases and at J to 2 bases, leaving 10 bases not matched to a gene. Germline V CDR1 and CDR2: SNHLY, FYNNEI. The CDR3 loop is CASRAAGTSGFTDTQYF. The DNA for the CDR3 is TGTGCCAGCAGAGCAGCCGGGACTAGCGGATTCACAGATACGCAGTATTTT.

This clonotype was observed a handful of times. DNA for the CDR3: TGCAGTGCTAGAGATGCCATGGGAGCTGCCGGGGAGCTGTTTTTT. Amino acid sequence: CSARDAMGAAGELFF. The chain couples TRBV20-1 to TRBJ2-2, with D perhaps TRBD2 (5 bases). Germline assignment: CDR1 DFQATT and CDR2 SNEGSKA (reference sequence). The V gene lost 0 bases and the J gene lost 6 bases, with 14 bases spanning the gap. The CDR3 consists of 15 residues.

This chain joins TRBV20-1 and TRBJ2-3; 10 bases map to TRBD2. The CDR3 totals 16 residues. CDR1 and CDR2 from the germline V gene are DFQATT and SNEGSKA (reference sequence). V lost 4 bases, J lost 4 bases, and 11 bases stayed unmatched. CDR3 nucleotide sequence: TGCAGTGCTACGTCTAGCGGGAGCTCTAGGGCAGATACGCAGTATTTT. Translation gives CSATSSGSSRADTQYF.

This clonotype was detected only a few times. The gene calls are TRBV25-1 and TRBJ2-3; 9 bases fit TRBD2. The CDR3 sequence is 15 residues long. Germline trimming cut 8 bases from V and 1 base from J; bases unmatched to any gene: 7. In germline, CDR1 is MGHDK, CDR2 SYGVNS. This CDR3 reads CASRTSGPRTDTQYF. CDR3 nucleotide sequence: TGTGCCAGCCGTACTAGCGGGCCTCGCACAGATACGCAGTATTTT.

There are a few counts of this clonotype. The CDR3 region has the DNA TGTGCCAGCAGAGGCAGGTGGGAGACCCAGTACTTC. This encodes CASRGRWETQYF. This chain links TRBV12-3 or TRBV12-4 with TRBJ2-5; D call uncertain. Trimming removed 6 bases at V and 5 bases at J, with 10 bases between. This CDR3 comprises 12 residues.